The 22 T cell receptor beta chains given below trace back to one sample, sequenced in a study of blood T cell repertoires in COVID-19. The assay was immunoSEQ multiplex PCR, and TCRdb's table has in-frame clones only and misses some. The sample includes over 350,000 clones, approximately 90% of them seen just once. The sample consisted of PBMCs or T cells enriched from blood (not recorded which). Receptors were obtained from a woman aged 45-65 years who had recovered from COVID-19.

This chain connects TRBV3-1 (or the pseudogene TRBV3-2) to TRBJ2-2; a weak D match, TRBD2 (6 bases). There are 15 residues in the CDR3. Trimming cost V 4 bases and J 3 bases, with 12 bases left between them. CDR1 LGHDT and CDR2 YNNKEL come from the germline V gene (reference sequence). CDR3 sequence reads: CASSPAGGYTGELFF. The CDR3 nucleotides read TGTGCCAGCAGCCCCGCCGGGGGATACACCGGGGAGCTGTTTTTT.

This clone was detected a few times. V is TRBV6-5 and J is TRBJ1-2; D gene uncertain. This CDR3 is built from 16 residues. V gave up 2 bases and J gave up 8 bases, with 21 bases separating them. From germline, CDR1 is MNHEY and CDR2 SVGAGI. Written as DNA, the CDR3 is TGTGCCAGCAGTTACCAGTTCCCGACGATAGTGGAGGGCTACACCTTC. This encodes CASSYQFPTIVEGYTF.

This clone was seen just once. V and J are TRBV27 and TRBJ2-3; tentative D call: TRBD1 (6 bases). The CDR3 covers 18 residues. Per germline, CDR1 MNHEY and CDR2 SMNVEV (reference sequence). The V end lost 8 bases, the J end lost 2 bases, and 26 bases lay between the germline ends. The CDR3 here is CASQGIVFRDTYTDTQYF. CDR3 coding DNA: TGTGCCAGCCAAGGTATTGTTTTCAGGGACACCTACACAGATACGCAGTATTTT.

The V call is TRBV4-3, the J call TRBJ2-2; a weak D match, TRBD1 (6 bases). The germline gives CDR1 LGHNA, CDR2 YSLEER. Trimming cost V 3 bases and J 4 bases, with 12 bases left between them. The CDR3 covers 15 residues. DNA of the CDR3: TGCGCCAGCAGCCAGTATCTAGGGGGCACCGGGGAGCTGTTTTTT. It yields the protein CASSQYLGGTGELFF.

V is TRBV9 and J is TRBJ1-2; D uncertain. Germline CDR1 reads SGDLS; CDR2 reads YYNGEE. The CDR3 is 13 residues long. The ends were cut back, 4 bases at V and 7 bases at J, with 14 bases in the middle. CDR3 sequence reads: CASSLGGLSGYTF. CDR3 sequence (DNA): TGTGCCAGCAGCTTAGGTGGTCTAAGTGGCTACACCTTC. The full variable domain, its missing parts supplied by reference TRBV9 and TRBJ1-2, is DSGVTQTPKHLITATGQRVTLRCSPRSGDLSVYWYQQSLDQGLQFLIQYYNGEERAKGNILERFSAQQFPDLHSELNLSSLELGDSALYFCASSLGGLSGYTFGSGTRLTVV.

In its sample, this clone was seen a few times. The genes are TRBV29-1 and TRBJ2-7; tentatively, D is TRBD1 (5 bases). Between the trimmed V and J ends, which lost 4 bases and 0 bases, there was a span of 7 bases. Germline loops: CDR1 SQVTM, CDR2 ANQGSEA. The length of the CDR3 is 12 residues. The CDR3 sequence is CSVGDSSYEQYF. The CDR3 region has the DNA TGCAGCGTTGGTGACAGCTCCTACGAGCAGTACTTC.

The V and J genes are TRBV11-3 and TRBJ2-5, with 15 bases lining up with TRBD2. CDR3 size: 15 residues. Germline loops: CDR1 SGHNT, CDR2 YENEEA. V lost 5 bases to trimming and J lost 5 bases; unmatched junction nucleotides: 3. The chain's CDR3 is CASSRTSGGGETQYF. CDR3 nucleotide sequence: TGTGCCAGCAGCCGGACTAGCGGGGGGGGTGAGACCCAGTACTTC.

This chain uses TRBV4-3 with TRBJ1-5; D is perhaps TRBD1 (6 bases). This CDR3 has 15 residues. Germline assignment: CDR1 LGHNA and CDR2 YSLEER. The ends were cut back, 0 bases at V and 6 bases at J, with 12 bases in the middle. The CDR3 spells CASSQDIGGVQPQHF. The DNA of the CDR3 is TGCGCCAGCAGCCAAGATATAGGGGGTGTTCAGCCCCAGCATTTT.

V gene TRBV28 combines with J gene TRBJ1-5, with D hard to call. The CDR3 contains 16 residues. V was cut by 6 bases and J by 0 bases, with 15 bases left in between. Germline V CDR1 and CDR2: MDHEN, SYDVKM. The CDR3 sequence is CASRGATGISNQPQHF. The CDR3 DNA sequence: TGTGCCAGCAGGGGAGCCACGGGGATTAGCAATCAGCCCCAGCATTTT. The full variable domain, in which reference TRBV28 and TRBJ1-5 provide the parts outside the CDR3, is DVKVTQSSRYLVKRTGEKVFLECVQDMDHENMFWYRQDPGLGLRLIYFSYDVKMKEKGDIPEGYSVSREKKERFSLILESASTNQTSMYLCASRGATGISNQPQHFGDGTRLSIL.

The chain recombines TRBV2 with TRBJ2-2; 7 nucleotides agree with TRBD1. This CDR3 has 14 residues. CDR1 is SNHLY, CDR2 FYNNEI, per germline. J was trimmed by 5 bases and V by 5 bases; bases with no gene match: 5. CDR3 loop: CASSLQGKTGELFF. Written as DNA, the CDR3 is TGTGCCAGCAGTTTACAGGGGAAGACCGGGGAGCTGTTTTTT. Combining the CDR3 with reference TRBV2 and TRBJ2-2 gives the whole variable domain EPEVTQTPSHQVTQMGQEVILRCVPISNHLYFYWYRQILGQKVEFLVSFYNNEISEKSEIFDDQFSVERPDGSNFTLKIRSTKLEDSAMYFCASSLQGKTGELFFGEGSRLTVL.

CDR3 loop: CASSQTSEQYF. The DNA for the CDR3 is TGTGCCAGCAGTCAAACTAGCGAGCAGTACTTC. The V gene is TRBV12-3 or TRBV12-4, the J gene TRBJ2-7, with D possibly TRBD2 on 5 matching bases. V was clipped by 5 bases and J by 6 bases, with 8 bases between them. The CDR3 is made up of 11 amino acids.

The rearrangement links TRBV28 to TRBJ2-3, with TRBD2 matching 7 bases. The CDR3 loop spans 16 amino acids. With 3 bases clipped from V and 1 base from J, the junction kept 7 bases outside the gene matches. Per the germline V gene, CDR1 is MDHEN and CDR2 is SYDVKM. The CDR3 DNA reads as TGTGCCAGCAGTTTTAGGGCTGGGAGGGGCACAGATACGCAGTATTTT. Protein product: CASSFRAGRGTDTQYF. The whole variable domain, filled in from reference TRBV28 and TRBJ2-3, reads DVKVTQSSRYLVKRTGEKVFLECVQDMDHENMFWYRQDPGLGLRLIYFSYDVKMKEKGDIPEGYSVSREKKERFSLILESASTNQTSMYLCASSFRAGRGTDTQYFGPGTRLTVL.

V and J are TRBV28 and TRBJ1-2; D not certain. V gave up 3 bases and J gave up 0 bases, with 11 bases separating them. This CDR3 spans 15 amino acids. Germline values: CDR1 MDHEN, CDR2 SYDVKM. The CDR3 DNA reads as TGTGCCAGCAGTTTTTCTTACAGACCTAACTATGGCTACACCTTC. Encoded protein: CASSFSYRPNYGYTF.

The chain couples TRBV5-1 to TRBJ2-7; D uncertain. CDR1 and CDR2 from the germline V gene are SGHRS and YFSETQ. The V end lost 0 bases, the J end lost 3 bases, and 10 bases lay between the germline ends. This CDR3 has 14 amino acids. The chain's CDR3 is CASSLVESHYEQYF. The CDR3 coding sequence is TGCGCCAGCAGCTTGGTAGAGAGCCACTACGAGCAGTACTTC. Full variable domain (missing parts from reference TRBV5-1 and TRBJ2-7): KAGVTQTPRYLIKTRGQQVTLSCSPISGHRSVSWYQQTPGQGLQFLFEYFSETQRNKGNFPGRFSGRQFSNSRSEMNVSTLELGDSALYLCASSLVESHYEQYFGPGTRLTVT.

The chain's CDR3 is CASSRLNYEQYF. For the CDR3, the DNA is TGTGCCAGCAGCCGTTTAAACTACGAGCAGTACTTC. The V call is TRBV3-1 (or the pseudogene TRBV3-2), the J call TRBJ2-7; D unclear. The CDR3 contains 12 residues. The V end lost 4 bases, the J end lost 3 bases, and 7 bases lay between the germline ends. Germline V gene sequence: CDR1 LGHDT, CDR2 YNNKEL (reference sequence).

V and J are TRBV6-5 and TRBJ1-5, with no clear D. Germline CDR1 is MNHEY and CDR2 is SVGAGI. This CDR3 has 14 residues. DNA for the CDR3: TGTGCGACCCGACAAATTGTCGGCAATCAGCCCCAGCATTTT. Its translation: CATRQIVGNQPQHF.

The chain is built from TRBV25-1 and TRBJ1-1; 8 bases are a match to TRBD1. The CDR3 covers 14 residues. CDR1 MGHDK and CDR2 SYGVNS come from the germline V gene. With 3 bases clipped from V and 3 bases from J, the junction kept 3 bases outside the gene matches. CDR3 nucleotide sequence: TGTGCCAGCAGTGAGGACAGGGCGGACACTGAAGCTTTCTTT. Translation gives CASSEDRADTEAFF.

The chain employs TRBV2 and TRBJ1-2, with a weak D call TRBD1 (5 bases). From germline, CDR1 is SNHLY and CDR2 FYNNEI. The CDR3 runs 14 residues. Trimming removed 3 bases from V and 4 bases from J, with 12 bases in between. In DNA form, the CDR3 reads TGTGCCAGCAGTGATGACAGTTACTTCTATGGCTACACCTTC. It codes for CASSDDSYFYGYTF.

This clone was seen a handful of times. J is TRBJ2-7 and V is TRBV3-1 (or the pseudogene TRBV3-2); perhaps TRBD1 as D (8 bases). This CDR3 has 15 amino acids. The germline CDR1 and CDR2 sequences are LGHDT and YNNKEL (reference sequence). The V and J ends lost 1 base and 4 bases respectively, with 14 bases between them. The CDR3 loop is CASSQATGGGYEQYF. CDR3 nucleotide sequence: TGTGCCAGCAGCCAAGCTACAGGGGGAGGGTACGAGCAGTACTTC.

The chain carries TRBV4-3 and TRBJ1-2, with D hard to call. Germline CDR1 and CDR2: LGHNA and YSLEER. Between the trimmed V and J ends, which lost 0 bases and 4 bases, there was a span of 12 bases. The CDR3 covers 15 residues. The DNA for the CDR3 is TGCGCCAGCAGCCAAGATCGGGGAGTTGGCTATGGCTACACCTTC. Amino acid sequence: CASSQDRGVGYGYTF.

The rearrangement joins TRBV4-1 to TRBJ1-2, with D perhaps matching TRBD1 (6 bases). The germline CDR1 and CDR2 sequences are MGHRA and YSYEKL. The CDR3 covers 15 residues. V lost 4 bases, J lost 4 bases, and 16 bases lay in between. CDR3 coding DNA: TGCGCCAGCAGCCCTGAATACAGGGCCGGCTATGGCTACACCTTC. Residues: CASSPEYRAGYGYTF.

This clone was seen a single time. The chain links TRBV25-1 to TRBJ2-5, with D perhaps TRBD2 (5 bases). Germline assignment: CDR1 MGHDK and CDR2 SYGVNS. Trimming pared 6 bases from V and 5 bases from J, leaving 13 bases between. This CDR3 spans 13 amino acids. The CDR3 coding sequence is TGTGCCAGCAGCAGTGGACTGCGGGAGACCCAGTACTTC. Translating gives CASSSGLRETQYF.